The 13 T cell receptor beta chains below all came from one sample that was sequenced in a study of shared clonotypes between healthy human individuals. Here immunoSEQ multiplex PCR was the method, and the copy in TCRdb shows in-frame clones only, minus some. The sample shows about 1.1 million clones, approximately 78% of them seen only once. Material: memory CD4+ T cells from PBMCs. Subset here: CD45RA-negative fraction. The receptor source for this set is a man between 18 and 29 years old in good health. Some clones in this sample may be carry-over from other donors' samples.

The chain uses TRBV5-1 and TRBJ2-2; D is possibly TRBD1 (5 bases). V was pared by 1 base and J by 3 bases, with 10 bases between. Germline V gene data show CDR1 as SGHRS and CDR2 as YFSETQ. This CDR3 is 15 amino acids long. As DNA, the CDR3 is TGCGCCAGCAGCTTGACCACAGGATACACCGGGGAGCTGTTTTTT. Protein product: CASSLTTGYTGELFF. The complete variable domain, with remaining parts taken from reference TRBV5-1 and TRBJ2-2, reads KAGVTQTPRYLIKTRGQQVTLSCSPISGHRSVSWYQQTPGQGLQFLFEYFSETQRNKGNFPGRFSGRQFSNSRSEMNVSTLELGDSALYLCASSLTTGYTGELFFGEGSRLTVL.

CDR3: CASSRSRGADTQYF. The CDR3 DNA reads TGTGCCAGCAGCCGCAGCAGGGGAGCCGATACGCAGTATTTT. The genes are TRBV11-3 and TRBJ2-3; TRBD1 might be the D (6 bases). This CDR3 region has 14 residues. V was shortened by 5 bases and J by 6 bases, with 15 bases between the two germline ends. Germline V gives CDR1 SGHNT, CDR2 YENEEA.

Concerning this clone itself: Its ends do not fully match the called genes, so a read error is possible. The same CDR3 arises from other DNA sequences in this sample as well. The J gene is TRBJ2-7, the V gene TRBV5-1; D is possibly TRBD1 (6 bases). From germline, CDR1 is SGHRS and CDR2 YFSETQ. CDR3 size: 14 residues. In DNA, the CDR3 is TGCGCCAGCAGCTTGGGACAGGTCTCCTATGAGCAGTACTTC. As protein: CASSLGQVSYEQYF.

The rearrangement links TRBV5-8 to TRBJ2-5, with D maybe TRBD2 (6 bases). CDR3 size: 14 residues. Germline V gene data show CDR1 as SGHTS and CDR2 as YDEGEE. V lost 2 bases and J lost 3, with 11 bases in between. The CDR3 nucleotides read TGTGCCAGCAGCTTCCGGGGGTTAAAAGAGACCCAGTACTTC. This translates into CASSFRGLKETQYF.

This clone was observed once. CDR3 loop: CASSFGGLVYGYTF. The CDR3 DNA reads TGCGCCAGCAGCTTTGGGGGGCTCGTCTATGGCTACACCTTC. The rearrangement uses TRBV5-1 and TRBJ1-2; possibly TRBD1 for D (6 bases). With 2 bases removed from V and 4 bases from J, the gap between germline ends came to 12 bases. The CDR3 is made up of 14 amino acids. Per the germline V gene, CDR1 is SGHRS and CDR2 is YFSETQ. The full variable domain, completed using reference TRBV5-1 and TRBJ1-2, is KAGVTQTPRYLIKTRGQQVTLSCSPISGHRSVSWYQQTPGQGLQFLFEYFSETQRNKGNFPGRFSGRQFSNSRSEMNVSTLELGDSALYLCASSFGGLVYGYTFGSGTRLTVV.

Regarding this clone: This specimen includes other DNA sequences encoding the same CDR3. V and J are TRBV20-1 and TRBJ1-2, with a tentative D call TRBD1 (5 bases). The CDR3 extends over 11 amino acids. The germline V gene has CDR1 DFQATT and CDR2 SNEGSKA (reference sequence). Deletions cut 3 bases from V and 7 bases from J, with 9 bases between. CDR3 residues: CSASRGRGYTF. The CDR3, as DNA: TGCAGTGCTAGTCGGGGACGTGGCTACACCTTC.

This clone was detected many times. The J gene is TRBJ2-5, the V gene TRBV7-9; a weak D match, TRBD2 (6 bases). Germline assignment: CDR1 SEHNR and CDR2 FQNEAQ (reference sequence). CDR3 length equals 14 residues. Trimming left V 1 base short and J 7 bases short, with 13 bases between. CDR3 protein: CASSLGDSWTTQYF. The CDR3 DNA sequence: TGTGCCAGCAGCTTAGGGGACTCATGGACGACCCAGTACTTC.

V is TRBV2 and J is TRBJ1-3, with 11 bases aligning to TRBD1. The junction had 12 bases not matched to a gene; V was cut back by 5 bases and J by 0 bases. The CDR3 loop spans 19 amino acids. Germline lookup yields CDR1 SNHLY and CDR2 FYNNEI. DNA for the CDR3: TGTGCCAGCAGTCCGGGACAGGGGGTTTTTTCCAGCTCTGGAAACACCATATATTTT. Its translation: CASSPGQGVFSSSGNTIYF. The full variable domain, its missing parts supplied by reference TRBV2 and TRBJ1-3, is EPEVTQTPSHQVTQMGQEVILRCVPISNHLYFYWYRQILGQKVEFLVSFYNNEISEKSEIFDDQFSVERPDGSNFTLKIRSTKLEDSAMYFCASSPGQGVFSSSGNTIYFGEGSWLTVV.

This clone was seen a handful of times. The V and J genes are TRBV19 and TRBJ1-5; no reliable D call. Germline CDR1 LNHDA, CDR2 SQIVND (reference sequence). Trimming took off 1 base at V and 5 bases at J, with 6 bases between the two ends. CDR3 length: 13 residues. The CDR3 DNA is TGTGCCAGTAGTATAGTATTTGATCAGCCCCAGCATTTT. This gives the protein CASSIVFDQPQHF.

This chain connects TRBV7-3 to TRBJ1-1; D is uncertain. The CDR3 runs to 14 residues. V lost 4 bases, J lost 4 bases, and 13 bases lay in between. The germline CDR1 and CDR2 sequences are SGHTA and FQGTGA. CDR3 bases: TGTGCCAGCAGCTACGGGTCTCGTGGCACTGAAGCTTTCTTT. Its translation: CASSYGSRGTEAFF.

The genes are TRBV4-3 and TRBJ2-6; D call uncertain. Germline CDR1 is LGHNA and CDR2 is YSLEER. The CDR3 is made up of 16 amino acids. V was cut by 6 bases and J by 0 bases, with 12 bases left in between. CDR3 in DNA: TGCGCCAGCAGTCAACTTCGTACCTCTGGGGCCAACGTCCTGACTTTC. This translates into CASSQLRTSGANVLTF.

This clone was found a few times. The chain joins TRBV28 to TRBJ1-1; a possible D gene is TRBD1 (5 bases). V was pared by 5 bases and J by 0 bases, with 16 bases between. CDR1 is MDHEN and CDR2 is SYDVKM in the germline V gene. This CDR3 is 16 amino acids long. The CDR3 protein is CASSLITGTVNTEAFF. CDR3 coding DNA: TGTGCCAGCAGTCTCATAACCGGGACTGTGAACACTGAAGCTTTCTTT.

Note on this clone: Since no conserved phenylalanine or tryptophan closes the CDR3, a read error is the likely cause. The DNA is left out, because the CDR3 cannot be placed on it with certainty; the CDR3 is given as TCRdb lists it. The chain recombines TRBV2 with TRBJ2-3; TRBD2, the D gene given by the table, was not confirmed from the DNA. The germline V gene encodes CDR1 SNHLY and CDR2 FYNNEI. The CDR3 has 10 amino acids, counting both end residues. The CDR3 loop reads CASSYAERHI.